This record covers a single TCR beta chain. Its antigen is currently unknown. The sample originates from a study of CD8+CD57+ T cells in acquired aplastic anemia. Study in general: Sequencing produced an average of around 11 million reads per healthy donor for CD4+ cells. Study-wide results and caveats: Overlap between patients and controls comprised about 28 CD8+ CDR3 sequences.

The V gene's germline CDR1 is DFQATT and CDR2 SNEGSKA (reference sequence). The V segment lost 6 bases and the J segment 3 bases; nucleotides outside the gene matches: 10. This CDR3 has 14 amino acids. The use of genomic DNA as template underpinned the TCR beta VDJ and CDR3 profiling. TCRdb re-analysed the reads in MiXCR, keeping a single row per CDR3 protein. The table shows fewer than 200,000 distinct CDR3 sequences, with approximately 60% occurring only once. The sequence came from a human donor in good health. Sample: sorted CD4+, CD8+, or CD8+CD57+ T cells (not recorded which) from PBMCs. The chain carries TRBV20-1 and TRBJ2-7; 8 bases are a match to TRBD2. The CDR3 protein is CSAKTGTRYYEQYF. The DNA of the CDR3 is TGCAGTGCAAAGACCGGGACTAGGTACTACGAGCAGTACTTC.